The 17 T cell receptor beta chains given below trace back to one sample, sequenced in a study of blood T cell repertoires in COVID-19. TCRdb's table, derived via immunoSEQ multiplex PCR, lists solely in-frame clones and lacks some. The repertoire includes tens of thousands of clones, under 85% of them detected once, and around 9.4% sits in the top ten. Sequenced material: peripheral blood. These receptors all come from a woman in her forties or fifties with acute or convalescent COVID-19.

This clone was recorded a few times. J is TRBJ1-2 and V is TRBV9, with D possibly matching TRBD1 (5 bases). Looked up from germline, CDR1 is SGDLS and CDR2 is YYNGEE. The CDR3 consists of 15 residues. V gave up 3 bases and J gave up 3 bases, with 15 bases separating them. The CDR3 coding sequence is TGTGCCAGCAGCGCATCGACAGTTCCGCACTATGGCTACACCTTC. Residues: CASSASTVPHYGYTF.

V is TRBV5-4 and J is TRBJ2-1; 7 bases are shared with TRBD2. V dropped 2 bases and J dropped 2; count of bases not matched to a gene: 7. The CDR3 runs 16 residues. Germline V lookup: CDR1 SGHNT, CDR2 YYREEE (reference sequence). Written as DNA, the CDR3 is TGTGCCAGCAGCTTAAGCCGGGACTACACCTACAATGAGCAGTTCTTC. Translation gives CASSLSRDYTYNEQFF. The full variable domain, in which reference TRBV5-4 and TRBJ2-1 provide the parts outside the CDR3, is ETGVTQSPTHLIKTRGQQVTLRCSSQSGHNTVSWYQQALGQGPQFIFQYYREEENGRGNFPPRFSGLQFPNYSSELNVNALELDDSALYLCASSLSRDYTYNEQFFGPGTRLTVL.

This chain links TRBV15 with TRBJ1-1; perhaps TRBD1 as D (6 bases). The V and J ends lost 7 bases and 1 base respectively, with 10 bases between them. The CDR3 has 13 amino acids. The germline V gene has CDR1 LNHNV and CDR2 YYDKDF (reference sequence). The CDR3 protein is CATIGGRNTEAFF. The CDR3 DNA sequence: TGTGCCACCATAGGGGGAAGGAACACTGAAGCTTTCTTT.

The chain joins TRBV6-5 to TRBJ2-7; a possible D gene is TRBD1 (6 bases). Germline V gene sequence: CDR1 MNHEY, CDR2 SVGAGI. This CDR3 has 14 amino acids. V was cut by 1 base and J by 5 bases, with 12 bases left in between. The CDR3 sequence: CASSYLVRGHEQYF. CDR3 DNA: TGTGCCAGCAGTTACTTGGTCAGGGGCCACGAGCAGTACTTC.

The V and J genes are TRBV10-2 and TRBJ1-5; possibly TRBD1 for D (6 bases). Trimming shortened V by 10 bases and J by 2 bases, and 15 bases separated the two germline ends. The CDR3 contains 14 residues. Germline V gene data show CDR1 as WSHSY and CDR2 as SAAADI. CDR3 DNA sequence: TGCGCCAACCAGGGTGGGGGCCGCAATCAGCCCCAGCATTTT. It encodes CANQGGGRNQPQHF.

The V and J genes are TRBV19 and TRBJ2-2; a weak D match, TRBD2 (6 bases). Trimming removed 6 bases at V and 4 bases at J, with 15 bases between. Germline CDR1 reads LNHDA; CDR2 reads SQIVND (reference sequence). CDR3 length: 15 residues. CDR3 in DNA: TGTGCCAGTAGAGGTTGGCTAGCGAGCACCGGGGAGCTGTTTTTT. This gives the protein CASRGWLASTGELFF.

V gene TRBV23-1 combines with J gene TRBJ1-6; 11 positions match TRBD1. TRBV23-1 is assigned to the ORF class and has an uncertain function. The CDR3 is 16 amino acids. V was clipped by 5 bases and J by 8 bases; unmatched bases: 8. In DNA, the CDR3 is TGCGCCAGCAGTTCCTGGACAGGGGGCCGGGATTCACCCCTCCACTTT. Its protein product is CASSSWTGGRDSPLHF.

This chain connects TRBV5-1 to TRBJ2-7; D is ambiguous. V was shortened by 4 bases and J by 2 bases, with 10 bases between the two germline ends. Germline V gene data show CDR1 as SGHRS and CDR2 as YFSETQ. CDR3 size: 13 residues. The CDR3 DNA follows: TGCGCCAGCAGCGTGGACGGTACCTACGAGCAGTACTTC. It yields the protein CASSVDGTYEQYF.

V is TRBV3-1 (or the pseudogene TRBV3-2) and J is TRBJ2-5; TRBD2 matches 8 bases. The germline CDR1 and CDR2 sequences are LGHDT and YNNKEL (reference sequence). There are 14 residues in the CDR3. V gave up 4 bases and J gave up 1 base; unmatched junction bases: 2. CDR3 sequence reads: CASSPTSGQETQYF. CDR3 in DNA: TGTGCCAGCAGCCCCACTAGCGGCCAAGAGACCCAGTACTTC.

This sequence joins TRBV3-1 (or the pseudogene TRBV3-2) and TRBJ1-2; no reliable D call. Trimming removed 6 bases from V and 8 bases from J, with 16 bases in between. Per the germline V gene, CDR1 is LGHDT and CDR2 is YNNKEL (reference sequence). CDR3 length: 13 residues. The CDR3 DNA reads as TGTGCCAGCAGTTATACAGAAAAATGGGGCTACACCTTC. Encoded protein: CASSYTEKWGYTF.

The chain's CDR3 is CASSLLDRGNQPQHF. The CDR3 DNA reads TGTGCCAGCAGCCTACTGGACAGGGGAAATCAGCCCCAGCATTTT. The chain joins TRBV28 to TRBJ1-5; 9 nucleotides match TRBD1. CDR3 size: 15 residues. The V and J ends lost 6 bases and 4 bases, in that order; junction bases with no gene match: 7. Germline V lookup: CDR1 MDHEN, CDR2 SYDVKM.

The V call is TRBV7-8, the J call TRBJ1-2; 8 nucleotides align to TRBD1. From germline, CDR1 is SGHVS and CDR2 FQNEAQ. Losses at the gene ends were 5 bases for V and 1 base for J; bases not matched to a gene: 9. The CDR3 has 16 amino acids. The CDR3 spells CASSIRTGTGNYGYTF. CDR3 DNA: TGTGCCAGCAGCATCCGTACCGGGACAGGTAACTATGGCTACACCTTC.

The chain's CDR3 is CASTPEGGVTHEQYF. The CDR3 DNA is TGTGCCAGCACCCCTGAGGGGGGGGTTACGCACGAGCAGTACTTC. This sequence joins TRBV6-5 and TRBJ2-7; tentative D call: TRBD2 (7 bases). Deletions cut 7 bases from V and 5 bases from J, with 21 bases between. Germline V gene sequence: CDR1 MNHEY, CDR2 SVGAGI. This CDR3 comprises 15 residues.

The J gene is TRBJ2-1, the V gene TRBV7-9; D is unresolved. Trimming cost V 4 bases and J 2 bases, with 12 bases left between them. This CDR3 has 15 amino acids. CDR1 SEHNR and CDR2 FQNEAQ come from the germline V gene (reference sequence). The CDR3 nucleotides are TGTGCCAGCAGCTCCGGTCTAGAGGCCTACAATGAGCAGTTCTTC. Protein sequence: CASSSGLEAYNEQFF.

This clone has only a few counts. The chain carries TRBV28 and TRBJ1-3; 8 bases line up with TRBD1. Germline V gene data show CDR1 as MDHEN and CDR2 as SYDVKM. V lost 5 bases to trimming and J lost 7 bases; unmatched junction nucleotides: 7. The CDR3 length is 14 residues. CDR3 region: CASSPLDRVNTIYF. In nucleotides, the CDR3 is TGTGCCAGCAGTCCCCTGGACAGGGTGAACACCATATATTTT.

CDR3 in amino acids: CASSQRTSTDTQYF. The CDR3 DNA reads TGCGCCAGCAGCCAAAGGACTAGCACAGATACGCAGTATTTT. V usage is TRBV4-1 and J usage is TRBJ2-3, with D possibly matching TRBD2 (5 bases). Germline-derived CDR1 and CDR2 are MGHRA and YSYEKL. This CDR3 is built from 14 residues. The ends were cut back, 2 bases at V and 0 bases at J, with 6 bases in the middle.

This chain links TRBV7-8 with TRBJ1-6; perhaps TRBD1 as D (5 bases). V shed 5 bases and J shed 5 bases, with 10 bases lying between them. Germline CDR1 is SGHVS and CDR2 is FQNEAQ. The CDR3 totals 14 residues. The CDR3 is CASSATANNSPLHF. CDR3 bases: TGTGCCAGCAGCGCGACAGCTAATAATTCACCCCTCCACTTT. The whole variable domain, remainder taken from reference TRBV7-8 and TRBJ1-6, is GAGVSQSPRYKVAKRGQDVALRCDPISGHVSLFWYQQALGQGPEFLTYFQNEAQLDKSGLPSDRFFAERPEGSVSTLKIQRTQQEDSAVYLCASSATANNSPLHFGNGTRLTVT.